The present T cell receptor beta chain was sequenced within a study of control samples from healthy donors and cancer patients. The table came from immunoSEQ multiplex PCR; TCRdb's copy has only in-frame clones and leaves some out. This sample yields tens of thousands of clones, of which roughly 93% are seen a single time; over 2.5% belongs to the top ten. V gave up 7 bases and J gave up 16 bases, with 22 bases separating them. Germline CDR1 SNHLY, CDR2 FYNNEI. The CDR3 runs 13 residues. V and J are TRBV2 and TRBJ1-4; D gene unclear. The source is a woman younger than 45 in good health. The sequencing sample was made of blood. CDR3 DNA sequence: TGTGCCAGCACTCCTGACGGCCCCGAAAGTCCGTTTTTT. It yields the protein CASTPDGPESPFF.